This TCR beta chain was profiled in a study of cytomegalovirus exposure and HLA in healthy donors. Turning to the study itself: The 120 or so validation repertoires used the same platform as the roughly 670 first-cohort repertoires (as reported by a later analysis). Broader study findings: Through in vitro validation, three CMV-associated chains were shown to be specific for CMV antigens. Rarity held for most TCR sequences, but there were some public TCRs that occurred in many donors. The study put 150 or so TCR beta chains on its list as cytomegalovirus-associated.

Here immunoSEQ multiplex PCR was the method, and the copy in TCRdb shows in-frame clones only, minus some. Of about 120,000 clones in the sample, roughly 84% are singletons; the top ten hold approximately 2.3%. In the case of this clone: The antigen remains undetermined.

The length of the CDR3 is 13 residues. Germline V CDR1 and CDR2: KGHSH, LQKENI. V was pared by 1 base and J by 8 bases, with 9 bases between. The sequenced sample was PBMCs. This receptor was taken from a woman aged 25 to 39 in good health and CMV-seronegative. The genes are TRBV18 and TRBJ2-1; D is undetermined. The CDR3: CASSPLSGYEQFF. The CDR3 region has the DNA TGTGCCAGCTCACCACTGTCAGGATATGAGCAGTTCTTC. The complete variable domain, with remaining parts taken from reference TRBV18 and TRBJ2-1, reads NAGVMQNPRHLVRRRGQEARLRCSPMKGHSHVYWYRQLPEEGLKFMVYLQKENIIDESGMPKERFSAEFPKEGPSILRIQQVVRGDSAAYFCASSPLSGYEQFFGPGTRLTVL.